Following are 26 T cell receptor beta chains from one sample sequenced in a study of beta chain features in type 1 diabetes. Expressed TCRB transcripts were sequenced, since all the RNA that had been isolated was reverse transcribed. Profiled with immunoSEQ multiplex PCR; TCRdb holds only in-frame clones, not every one. This table holds a few hundred thousand clones, approximately 16% found once. The material sequenced was naive CD4+ T cells from blood. The receptors here all came from a woman aged 18-35 years in good health.

V is TRBV5-4 and J is TRBJ2-1; 8 bases line up with TRBD1. CDR3 size: 14 residues. V trimming: 3 bases; J trimming: 8 bases; junction bases outside the gene matches: 7. Germline CDR1 reads SGHNT; CDR2 reads YYREEE (reference sequence). The CDR3: CASSSADRDDEQFF. Written as DNA, the CDR3 is TGTGCCAGCAGCTCCGCGGACAGGGACGATGAGCAGTTCTTC.

The rearrangement links TRBV4-2 to TRBJ2-1; TRBD2 aligns across 9 bases. Trimming at V came to 0 bases and at J to 4 bases, leaving 7 bases not matched to a gene. CDR3 length equals 17 residues. Germline lookup yields CDR1 LGHNA and CDR2 YNFKEQ. CDR3 in amino acids: CASSQDSGSRFYNEQFF. CDR3 bases: TGTGCCAGCAGCCAAGATAGCGGGAGTCGGTTTTACAATGAGCAGTTCTTC.

The chain recombines TRBV5-6 with TRBJ2-1, with no clear D. The length of the CDR3 is 12 residues. The germline V gene encodes CDR1 SGHDT and CDR2 YYEEEE. The V gene lost 0 bases and the J gene lost 6 bases, with 4 bases spanning the gap. CDR3 region: CASSLVSNEQFF. CDR3 coding DNA: TGTGCCAGCAGCTTGGTCAGCAATGAGCAGTTCTTC.

This clone was seen a handful of times. The V gene is TRBV29-1, the J gene TRBJ2-5; 10 bases align to TRBD2. Germline lookup yields CDR1 SQVTM and CDR2 ANQGSEA. V was pared by 6 bases and J by 5 bases, with 9 bases of the junction left unmatched. CDR3 length: 14 residues. This chain's CDR3 is CSVVSGRLVETQYF. The CDR3, as DNA: TGCAGCGTAGTTAGCGGGAGGCTTGTGGAGACCCAGTACTTC.

This clone came up a few times. The V gene is TRBV30, the J gene TRBJ2-1; 7 bases align to TRBD2. The CDR3 length is 15 residues. With 0 bases clipped from V and 6 bases from J, the junction kept 8 bases outside the gene matches. Germline V lookup: CDR1 GTSNPN, CDR2 SVGIG (reference sequence). The CDR3 sequence: CAWSVLGGPTNEQFF. The CDR3 nucleotides read TGTGCCTGGAGTGTACTGGGAGGGCCGACCAATGAGCAGTTCTTC.

In this sample, this clone turned up once. V is TRBV4-2 and J is TRBJ2-1, with unresolved D. With 4 bases removed from V and 8 bases from J, the gap between germline ends came to 15 bases. Per germline, CDR1 LGHNA and CDR2 YNFKEQ. The CDR3 is 14 amino acids. This CDR3 reads CASSPGRPPYEQFF. The DNA of the CDR3 is TGTGCCAGCAGCCCTGGCAGGCCCCCATATGAGCAGTTCTTC.

This clone was seen a handful of times. This sample also contains other DNA sequences that code for the same CDR3. The rearrangement uses TRBV29-1 and TRBJ1-5, with D tentatively TRBD1 (5 bases). The V gene's germline CDR1 is SQVTM and CDR2 ANQGSEA. V was clipped by 4 bases and J by 1 base, with 11 bases between them. The CDR3 is made up of 14 amino acids. CDR3 protein: CSVGGQGSNQPQHF. CDR3 sequence (DNA): TGCAGCGTTGGCGGACAAGGGAGCAATCAGCCCCAGCATTTT.

This clone was seen a few times. The chain has TRBV6-1 and TRBJ2-7; a possible D gene is TRBD1 (6 bases). Between the trimmed V and J ends, which lost 5 bases and 7 bases, there was a span of 15 bases. Germline-derived CDR1 and CDR2 are MNHNS and SASEGT. This CDR3 is built from 13 residues. In DNA form, the CDR3 reads TGTGCCAGCAGTAGTACAGGGTTCGTAGAGCAGTACTTC. Translated, it gives CASSSTGFVEQYF.

A few counts support this clone. The chain is built from TRBV11-3 and TRBJ2-7; TRBD2 matches at 13 bases. The CDR3 runs 15 residues. Germline loops: CDR1 SGHNT, CDR2 YENEEA. V trimming: 5 bases; J trimming: 4 bases; junction bases outside the gene matches: 5. The CDR3 DNA is TGTGCCAGCAGCCCAGGACTAGCGGGAGTTTACGAGCAGTACTTC. Its protein product is CASSPGLAGVYEQYF. Looking up the rest from reference TRBV11-3 and TRBJ2-7 gives the full variable domain: EAGVVQSPRYKIIEKKQPVAFWCNPISGHNTLYWYLQNLGQGPELLIRYENEEAVDDSQLPKDRFSAERLKGVDSTLKIQPAELGDSAVYLCASSPGLAGVYEQYFGPGTRLTVT.

V gene TRBV18 combines with J gene TRBJ2-5; D remains ambiguous. CDR1 and CDR2 from the germline V gene are KGHSH and LQKENI. CDR3 length: 14 residues. V shed 4 bases and J shed 2 bases, with 11 bases lying between them. CDR3 sequence (DNA): TGTGCCAGCTCACGCCAGGAATTACAAGAGACCCAGTACTTC. It codes for CASSRQELQETQYF.

This clone was counted a few times. The rearrangement links TRBV18 to TRBJ1-2, with 8 bases fitting TRBD1. V was pared by 0 bases and J by 7 bases, with 1 base of the junction left unmatched. The CDR3 has 13 amino acids. CDR1 is KGHSH, CDR2 LQKENI, per germline. CDR3 coding DNA: TGTGCCAGCTCACCACCGGACAGGGCTGGCTACACCTTC. It specifies CASSPPDRAGYTF.

This clone was seen more than once but under ten times. The genes are TRBV10-3 and TRBJ2-1, with a weak D call TRBD2 (6 bases). The ends were cut back, 3 bases at V and 8 bases at J, with 14 bases in the middle. The CDR3 extends over 14 amino acids. Germline values: CDR1 ENHRY, CDR2 SYGVKD. CDR3 nucleotides: TGTGCCATCAGTGATGCGGGAAAATACCATGAGCAGTTCTTC. This translates into CAISDAGKYHEQFF.

This clone appeared a few times. CDR3 in DNA: TGCGCCAGCAGGGACAGGGAAGGATTCGAGACCCAGTACTTC. Translated: CASRDREGFETQYF. V is TRBV10-1 and J is TRBJ2-5; 8 nucleotides match TRBD1. Germline trimming cut 6 bases from V and 5 bases from J; bases unmatched to any gene: 8. The CDR3 has 14 amino acids. Germline V gene lookup returns CDR1 WNHNN and CDR2 SYGVQD (reference sequence).

V gene TRBV2 combines with J gene TRBJ2-4; perhaps TRBD1 as D (5 bases). The V end lost 8 bases, the J end lost 0 bases, and 14 bases lay between the germline ends. This CDR3 has 15 residues. The V gene's germline CDR1 is SNHLY and CDR2 FYNNEI. CDR3 DNA sequence: TGTGCCAGCGACCAGGGAACCCTAGCCAAAAACATTCAGTACTTC. Encoded protein: CASDQGTLAKNIQYF.

This clone was seen only a few times. The rearrangement uses TRBV19 and TRBJ1-5; D not resolved. The CDR3 totals 15 residues. Germline values: CDR1 LNHDA, CDR2 SQIVND (reference sequence). V gave up 2 bases and J gave up 6 bases, with 14 bases separating them. The CDR3 spells CASSISGGDVQPQHF. CDR3 nucleotide sequence: TGTGCCAGTAGTATAAGCGGAGGTGACGTTCAGCCCCAGCATTTT.

This clone has only a few counts. Other DNA sequences of this sample code for an identical CDR3. This chain connects TRBV30 to TRBJ1-5, with 7 positions matching TRBD1. From germline, CDR1 is GTSNPN and CDR2 SVGIG (reference sequence). Trimming removed 0 bases from V and 5 bases from J; junction bases left unmatched: 1. The CDR3 is made up of 13 amino acids. The CDR3 sequence is CAWSVRGDQPQHF. CDR3 coding DNA: TGTGCCTGGAGTGTCAGGGGGGATCAGCCCCAGCATTTT.

This clone was observed a few times. Germline is not matched at one junction end, which may reflect a read error. The rearrangement joins TRBV7-3 to TRBJ1-1; no definite D call. The germline gives CDR1 SGHTA, CDR2 FQGTGA. This CDR3 region has 13 residues. The CDR3 here is CASSVTKNTEAFF. For the CDR3, the DNA is TGTGCCAGCAGCGTAACTAAGAACACTGAAGCTTTCTTT.

The chain is built from TRBV4-2 and TRBJ2-5; TRBD1 matches at 9 bases. The CDR3 has 15 amino acids. Trimming took 4 bases from V and 4 from J; bases not matched to a gene: 7. Germline values: CDR1 LGHNA, CDR2 YNFKEQ. This chain's CDR3 is CASSPVGQGSETQYF. CDR3 nucleotides: TGTGCCAGCAGCCCGGTTGGACAGGGGTCAGAGACCCAGTACTTC.

The CDR3: CASTTGQETQYF. DNA for the CDR3: TGTGCCAGCACCACCGGACAGGAGACCCAGTACTTC. The rearrangement uses TRBV6-6 and TRBJ2-5, with a possible D match to TRBD1 (6 bases). This CDR3 region has 12 residues. Germline values: CDR1 MNHNY, CDR2 SVGAGI (reference sequence). Trimming left V 7 bases short and J 5 bases short, with 11 bases between.

The chain employs TRBV28 and TRBJ2-7, with TRBD1 matching 7 bases. V was clipped by 7 bases and J by 1 base; unmatched bases: 7. Germline V gene sequence: CDR1 MDHEN, CDR2 SYDVKM. The CDR3 is 14 amino acids. The DNA for the CDR3 is TGTGCCAGCACGACAGGGACCGCTTCCTACGAGCAGTACTTC. It translates to CASTTGTASYEQYF. Looking up the rest from reference TRBV28 and TRBJ2-7 gives the full variable domain: DVKVTQSSRYLVKRTGEKVFLECVQDMDHENMFWYRQDPGLGLRLIYFSYDVKMKEKGDIPEGYSVSREKKERFSLILESASTNQTSMYLCASTTGTASYEQYFGPGTRLTVT.

The gene calls are TRBV27 and TRBJ2-1, with D possibly being TRBD1 (5 bases). Per the germline V gene, CDR1 is MNHEY and CDR2 is SMNVEV (reference sequence). CDR3 length equals 15 residues. V dropped 4 bases and J dropped 9 bases, with 19 bases sitting between them. The CDR3 here is CASSSPHWGRIEQFF. The DNA for the CDR3 is TGTGCCAGCAGTTCTCCCCATTGGGGCAGGATTGAGCAGTTCTTC.

This chain links TRBV30 with TRBJ2-3, with 8 bases identical to TRBD1. The CDR3 sequence is 15 residues long. The ends lost 5 bases at V and 6 bases at J; junction bases unmatched: 13. Per the germline V gene, CDR1 is GTSNPN and CDR2 is SVGIG (reference sequence). The CDR3 DNA reads TGTGCCTGGGGCGGTTACGGGACAGGCTCGGATACGCAGTATTTT. Its protein is CAWGGYGTGSDTQYF.

This clone has a handful of counts. The chain employs TRBV25-1 and TRBJ2-4; TRBD2 matches 7 bases. Germline V gene sequence: CDR1 MGHDK, CDR2 SYGVNS. V lost 8 bases to trimming and J lost 1 base; unmatched junction nucleotides: 11. The CDR3 sequence is 16 residues long. The CDR3 DNA reads TGTGCCAGCTCTTCACCGGGACTATCGGCCAAAAACATTCAGTACTTC. Translated: CASSSPGLSAKNIQYF.

The V gene is TRBV2, the J gene TRBJ2-5; D remains unclear. V was shortened by 2 bases and J by 2 bases, with 9 bases between the two germline ends. Germline values: CDR1 SNHLY, CDR2 FYNNEI. CDR3 length equals 14 residues. DNA of the CDR3: TGTGCCAGCAGTGAATCTACAGCTCAAGAGACCCAGTACTTC. Amino acids: CASSESTAQETQYF.

Only a few counts were recorded for this clone. V usage is TRBV7-2 and J usage is TRBJ2-7, with TRBD2 matching over 11 bases. Trimming removed 8 bases from V and 1 base from J; junction bases left unmatched: 1. Germline CDR1 and CDR2: SGHTA and FQGNSA. The CDR3 covers 13 residues. CDR3 coding DNA: TGTGCCAGCGGGACTAGCGGTTCCTACGAGCAGTACTTC. Protein sequence: CASGTSGSYEQYF.

Only a few counts were recorded for this clone. The chain couples TRBV29-1 to TRBJ2-2, with TRBD1 matching over 9 bases. The V gene's germline CDR1 is SQVTM and CDR2 ANQGSEA. Losses at the gene ends were 4 bases for V and 4 bases for J; bases not matched to a gene: 10. This CDR3 comprises 16 residues. The CDR3 loop is CSVGRSTGGLTGELFF. The CDR3 DNA follows: TGCAGCGTTGGACGGTCGACAGGGGGTCTCACCGGGGAGCTGTTTTTT.